One and the same sample provided the 9 T cell receptor beta chains below, sequenced in a study of T-cell reconstitution after alpha-beta-depleted transplantation in children. Preparation of the TCRbeta library involved a method that used unique molecular identifiers. TCRdb reanalysed the PCR reads using MiXCR and keeps one entry per CDR3 protein. The sample consists of 700,000 to 950,000 distinct CDR3 sequences, around 15% of them appearing once. The material was PBMCs, mostly from graft donor cells, obtained 360 days after TCRalphabeta/CD19-depleted stem cell transplant. The receptors stem from a male patient under 18 who had a stem cell transplant for acute lymphoblastic leukemia, so the T cells may come from the graft donor.

This chain connects TRBV12-3 or TRBV12-4 to TRBJ2-6; tentatively, D is TRBD2 (7 bases). The CDR3 loop spans 17 amino acids. The germline V and J ends were trimmed by 5 bases and 1 base, with 15 bases remaining between them. CDR3 amino acids: CASSGGAIRSGANVLTF. The CDR3 region has the DNA TGTGCCAGCAGTGGGGGGGCTATCCGGTCTGGGGCCAACGTCCTGACTTTC.

The rearrangement joins TRBV5-1 to TRBJ2-1; D not resolved. The length of the CDR3 is 14 residues. Germline CDR1 is SGHRS and CDR2 is YFSETQ. Trimming cost V 0 bases and J 9 bases, with 13 bases left between them. The CDR3 reads CASSLGAAIGEQFF. The CDR3 bases are TGCGCCAGCAGCTTGGGGGCTGCCATCGGTGAGCAGTTCTTC.

This clonotype was counted only a few times. This rearrangement joins TRBV20-1 to TRBJ2-5; D uncertain. The CDR3 is 13 residues long. Trimming took 5 bases from V and 4 from J, leaving 14 bases between them. Germline assignment: CDR1 DFQATT and CDR2 SNEGSKA (reference sequence). In nucleotides, the CDR3 is TGCAGTGCTGCCTCTCGGCTCCCAGAGACCCAGTACTTC. This codes for CSAASRLPETQYF.

The rearrangement joins TRBV20-1 to TRBJ1-2, with 8 bases fitting TRBD1. The CDR3 sequence is 13 residues long. J lost 0 bases, V lost 6 bases, and 3 bases had no gene match. CDR1 and CDR2 from the germline V gene are DFQATT and SNEGSKA (reference sequence). The CDR3 spells CSARQGTNYGYTF. The CDR3 DNA is TGCAGTGCCCGACAGGGGACTAACTATGGCTACACCTTC.

Concerning this clonotype: This sequence may be a read error, since a much larger clone differs from it by one base. Here the CDR3 DNA reads TGCGCCAGCAGCCAAGCTAGCGGCACAGATACGCAGTATTTT. Its translation: CASSQASGTDTQYF. The chain joins TRBV4-1 to TRBJ2-3; a weak D match, TRBD2 (6 bases). Germline V CDR1 and CDR2: MGHRA, YSYEKL. The CDR3 has 14 amino acids. The germline V and J ends were trimmed by 1 base and 1 base, with 6 bases remaining between them.

This clonotype turned up a few times. The chain joins TRBV29-1 to TRBJ2-1; 13 positions match TRBD2. Germline V gene sequence: CDR1 SQVTM, CDR2 ANQGSEA. The CDR3 is 18 amino acids. The J segment lost 0 bases and the V segment lost 2 bases, leaving 7 bases of the junction unmatched. For the CDR3, the DNA is TGCAGCGTTGAACGGACTAGCGGGAGAGGGAGCTCCTACAATGAGCAGTTCTTC. This encodes CSVERTSGRGSSYNEQFF.

In the case of this clonotype: The junction and the germline gene differ at one end; a read error may be behind it. V is TRBV5-1 and J is TRBJ2-7; D is perhaps TRBD2 (7 bases). This CDR3 spans 16 amino acids. CDR1 and CDR2 from the germline V gene are SGHRS and YFSETQ. In DNA form, the CDR3 reads TGCGCCAGCAGCAGCGAGGGGGGGTGGGACGGTCCCCCCAGTTGCTTC. This encodes CASSSEGGWDGPPSCF.

This clonotype has just a few counts. V gene TRBV12-3 or TRBV12-4 combines with J gene TRBJ2-3; D is ambiguous. The V end was cut by 2 bases, the J end by 2 bases, with 8 bases between. The CDR3 totals 14 residues. CDR3 coding DNA: TGTGCCAGCAGTTTACAACATTACACAGATACGCAGTATTTT. This gives the protein CASSLQHYTDTQYF.

This chain connects TRBV2 to TRBJ2-7; 7 bases line up with TRBD1. CDR3 length equals 14 residues. CDR1 is SNHLY and CDR2 is FYNNEI in the germline V gene. V was pared by 3 bases and J by 9 bases, with 11 bases of the junction left unmatched. CDR3 DNA sequence: TGTGCCAGCAGTGACGACAGGGTAACACTTGGGCAGTACTTC. Protein product: CASSDDRVTLGQYF.